The T cell receptor (beta chain) under discussion was sequenced for a study of PD-1 blockade in classical Hodgkin lymphoma. The study, taken as a whole, reports: Reports described newly diagnosed patients as having lower baseline TCR diversity than healthy donors.

Clones were read by immunoSEQ multiplex PCR, and TCRdb kept only the in-frame ones, dropping some. The repertoire has roughly 40,000 clones, 87% of them found once; the top ten carry about 10%. The length of the CDR3 is 18 residues. Germline values: CDR1 SGHVS, CDR2 FQNEAQ. V was pared by 1 base and J by 5 bases, with 11 bases of the junction left unmatched. This clone has a handful of counts. The antigen is unknown. Relapse was seen in all patients after autologous stem cell transplantation, and brentuximab vedotin exposure was variable. This TCR was sampled from a human donor with classical Hodgkin lymphoma. The rearrangement uses TRBV7-8 and TRBJ2-5, with 12 nucleotides matching TRBD2. Specimen: peripheral blood mononuclear cells (PBMCs), collected at baseline. The CDR3 sequence: CASSLVALAGGPQETQYF. The CDR3 nucleotides are TGTGCCAGCAGCTTAGTTGCGCTAGCGGGGGGGCCTCAGGAGACCCAGTACTTC.